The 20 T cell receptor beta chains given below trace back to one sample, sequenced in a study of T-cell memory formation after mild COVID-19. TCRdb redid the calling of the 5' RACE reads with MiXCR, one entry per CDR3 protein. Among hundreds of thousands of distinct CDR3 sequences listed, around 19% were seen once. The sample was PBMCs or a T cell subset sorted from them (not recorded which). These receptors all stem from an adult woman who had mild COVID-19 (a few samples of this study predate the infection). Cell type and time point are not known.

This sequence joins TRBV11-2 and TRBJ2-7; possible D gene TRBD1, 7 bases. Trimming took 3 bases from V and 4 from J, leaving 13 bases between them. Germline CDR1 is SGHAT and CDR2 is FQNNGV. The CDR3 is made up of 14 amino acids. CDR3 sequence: CASSFSGGQYEQYF. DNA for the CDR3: TGTGCCAGCAGCTTCTCCGGGGGACAGTACGAGCAGTACTTC. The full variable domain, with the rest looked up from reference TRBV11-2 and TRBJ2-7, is EAGVAQSPRYKIIEKRQSVAFWCNPISGHATLYWYQQILGQGPKLLIQFQNNGVVDDSQLPKDRFSAERLKGVDSTLKIQPAKLEDSAVYLCASSFSGGQYEQYFGPGTRLTVT.

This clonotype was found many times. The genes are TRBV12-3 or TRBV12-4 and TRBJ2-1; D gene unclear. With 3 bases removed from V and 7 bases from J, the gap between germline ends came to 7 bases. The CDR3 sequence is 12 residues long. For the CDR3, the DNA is TGTGCCAGCAGTTTCTCTAGGAATGAGCAGTTCTTC. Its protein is CASSFSRNEQFF.

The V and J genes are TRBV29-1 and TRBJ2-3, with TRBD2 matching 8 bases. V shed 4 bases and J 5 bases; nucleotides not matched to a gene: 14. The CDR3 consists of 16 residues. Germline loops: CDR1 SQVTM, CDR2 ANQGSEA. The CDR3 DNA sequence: TGCAGCGTTGTCTCGGGCCGAGCGGGAGCAGGAGATACGCAGTATTTT. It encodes CSVVSGRAGAGDTQYF.

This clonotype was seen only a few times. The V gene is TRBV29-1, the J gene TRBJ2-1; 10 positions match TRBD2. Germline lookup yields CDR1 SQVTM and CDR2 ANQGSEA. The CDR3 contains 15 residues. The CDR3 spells CSGEVGTSAYNEQFF. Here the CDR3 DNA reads TGCAGTGGTGAGGTTGGGACTAGCGCCTACAATGAGCAGTTCTTC.

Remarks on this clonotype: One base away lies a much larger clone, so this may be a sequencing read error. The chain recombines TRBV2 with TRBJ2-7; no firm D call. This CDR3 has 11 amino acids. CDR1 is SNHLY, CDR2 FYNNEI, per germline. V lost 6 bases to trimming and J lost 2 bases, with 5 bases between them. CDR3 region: CASSITYEQYF. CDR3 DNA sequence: TGTGCCAGCAGCATAACCTACGAGCAGTACTTC.

CDR3 amino acids: CATSRAQGGETQYF. The CDR3 DNA reads TGTGCCACCAGCAGAGCACAGGGCGGCGAGACCCAGTACTTC. The chain recombines TRBV15 with TRBJ2-5; tentatively, D is TRBD1 (6 bases). V gave up 1 base and J gave up 5 bases, with 11 bases separating them. Germline CDR1 is LNHNV and CDR2 is YYDKDF (reference sequence). The length of the CDR3 is 14 residues. The variable domain in full, completed from reference TRBV15 and TRBJ2-5, reads DAMVIQNPRYQVTQFGKPVTLSCSQTLNHNVMYWYQQKSSQAPKLLFHYYDKDFNNEADTPDNFQSRRPNTSFCFLDIRSPGLGDTAMYLCATSRAQGGETQYFGPGTRLLVL.

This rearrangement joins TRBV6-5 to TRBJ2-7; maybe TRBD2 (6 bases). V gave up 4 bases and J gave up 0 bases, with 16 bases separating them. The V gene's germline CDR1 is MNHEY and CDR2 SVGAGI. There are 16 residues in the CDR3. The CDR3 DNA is TGTGCCAGCAGTTTCCAAGGGGTGGGGGGCTCCTACGAGCAGTACTTC. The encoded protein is CASSFQGVGGSYEQYF.

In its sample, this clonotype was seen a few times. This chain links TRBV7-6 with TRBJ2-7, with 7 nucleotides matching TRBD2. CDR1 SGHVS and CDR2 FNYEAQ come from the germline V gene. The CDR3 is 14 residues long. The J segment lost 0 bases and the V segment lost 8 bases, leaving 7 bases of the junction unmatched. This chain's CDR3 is CASQAGGGSYEQYF. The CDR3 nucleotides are TGTGCCAGCCAGGCGGGCGGGGGCTCCTACGAGCAGTACTTC.

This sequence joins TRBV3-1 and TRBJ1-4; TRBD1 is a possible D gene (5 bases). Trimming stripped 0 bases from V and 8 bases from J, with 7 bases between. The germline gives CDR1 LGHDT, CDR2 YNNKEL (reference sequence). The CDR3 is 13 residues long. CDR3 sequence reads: CASSQDGGEKLFF. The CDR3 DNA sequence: TGTGCCAGCAGCCAAGATGGGGGGGAAAAACTGTTTTTT. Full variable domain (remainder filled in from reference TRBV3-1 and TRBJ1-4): DTAVSQTPKYLVTQMGNDKSIKCEQNLGHDTMYWYKQDSKKFLKIMFSYNNKELIINETVPNRFSPKSPDKAHLNLHINSLELGDSAVYFCASSQDGGEKLFFGSGTQLSVL.

The DNA of the CDR3 is TGTGCCAGCAGCGCCCGACAGGGCCCACACAATGAGCAGTTCTTC. The encoded protein is CASSARQGPHNEQFF. The V and J genes are TRBV9 and TRBJ2-1, with 7 bases matching TRBD1. With V trimmed by 3 bases and J by 5 bases, 8 bases remained unmatched. Germline-derived CDR1 and CDR2 are SGDLS and YYNGEE. This CDR3 is 15 amino acids long.

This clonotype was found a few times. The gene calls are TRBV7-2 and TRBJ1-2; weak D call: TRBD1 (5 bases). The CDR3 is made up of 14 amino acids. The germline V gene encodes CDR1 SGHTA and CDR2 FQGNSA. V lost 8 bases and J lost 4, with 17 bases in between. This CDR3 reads CASQGIDGIYGYTF. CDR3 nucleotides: TGTGCCAGCCAGGGAATAGACGGCATCTATGGCTACACCTTC.

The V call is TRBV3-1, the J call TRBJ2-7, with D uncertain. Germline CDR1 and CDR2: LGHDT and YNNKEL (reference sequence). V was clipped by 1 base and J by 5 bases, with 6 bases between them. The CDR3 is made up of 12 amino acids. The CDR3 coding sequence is TGTGCCAGCAGCCAAGTGCGCGACGAGCAGTACTTC. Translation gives CASSQVRDEQYF.

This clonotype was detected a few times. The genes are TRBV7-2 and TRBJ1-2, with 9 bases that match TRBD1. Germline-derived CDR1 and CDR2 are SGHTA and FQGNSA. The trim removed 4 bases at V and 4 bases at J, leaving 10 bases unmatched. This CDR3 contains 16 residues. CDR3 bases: TGTGCCAGCAGCTCCCCTGGGACAGGGACGCTCTATGGCTACACCTTC. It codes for CASSSPGTGTLYGYTF.

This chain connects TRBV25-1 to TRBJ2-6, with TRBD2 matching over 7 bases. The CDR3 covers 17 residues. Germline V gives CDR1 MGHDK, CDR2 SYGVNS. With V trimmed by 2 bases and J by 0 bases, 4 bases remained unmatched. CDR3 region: CASSERGSPSGANVLTF. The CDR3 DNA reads TGTGCCAGCAGTGAACGCGGGAGTCCCTCTGGGGCCAACGTCCTGACTTTC.

Here the CDR3 reads CASSRGPGTEAFF. In DNA form, the CDR3 reads TGTGCCAGCAGCCGGGGACCGGGCACTGAAGCTTTCTTT. The rearrangement links TRBV7-9 to TRBJ1-1; perhaps TRBD1 as D (5 bases). CDR1 is SEHNR and CDR2 is FQNEAQ in the germline V gene (reference sequence). V lost 5 bases and J 4 bases, leaving 11 bases between the germline ends. This CDR3 has 13 residues.

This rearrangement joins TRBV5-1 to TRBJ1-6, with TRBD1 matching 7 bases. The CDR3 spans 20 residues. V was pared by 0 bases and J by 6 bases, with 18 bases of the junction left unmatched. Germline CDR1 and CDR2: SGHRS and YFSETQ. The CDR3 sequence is CASSLGRDSFQPRANSPLHF. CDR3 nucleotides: TGCGCCAGCAGCTTGGGCCGGGACAGCTTTCAACCAAGAGCTAATTCACCCCTCCACTTT. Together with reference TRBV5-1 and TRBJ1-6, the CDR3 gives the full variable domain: KAGVTQTPRYLIKTRGQQVTLSCSPISGHRSVSWYQQTPGQGLQFLFEYFSETQRNKGNFPGRFSGRQFSNSRSEMNVSTLELGDSALYLCASSLGRDSFQPRANSPLHFGNGTRLTVT.

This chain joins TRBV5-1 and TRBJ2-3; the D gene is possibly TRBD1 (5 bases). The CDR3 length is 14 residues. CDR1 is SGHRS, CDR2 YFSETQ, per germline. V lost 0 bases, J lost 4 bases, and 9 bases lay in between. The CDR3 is CASSLGSGPDTQYF. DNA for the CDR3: TGCGCCAGCAGCTTGGGGTCAGGGCCAGATACGCAGTATTTT.

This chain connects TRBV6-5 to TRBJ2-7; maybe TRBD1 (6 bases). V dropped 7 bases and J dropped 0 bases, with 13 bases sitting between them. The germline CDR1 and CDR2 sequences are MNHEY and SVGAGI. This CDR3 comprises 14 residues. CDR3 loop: CASTRTASSYEQYF. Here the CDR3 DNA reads TGTGCCAGCACCCGGACAGCTAGCTCCTACGAGCAGTACTTC.

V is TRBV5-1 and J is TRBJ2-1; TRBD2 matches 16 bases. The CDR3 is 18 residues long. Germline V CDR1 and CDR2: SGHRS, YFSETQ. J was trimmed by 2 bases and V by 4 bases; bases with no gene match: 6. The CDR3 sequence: CASSLPGLAGGAYNEQFF. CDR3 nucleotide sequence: TGCGCCAGCAGCCTGCCGGGACTAGCGGGAGGGGCCTACAATGAGCAGTTCTTC.

For the CDR3, the DNA is TGTGCCAGCAGCTTAGGTGGGACAGGGAACACCGGGGAGCTGTTTTTT. Translated: CASSLGGTGNTGELFF. This chain joins TRBV7-2 and TRBJ2-2, with TRBD1 matching over 8 bases. After removal of 1 base from V and 1 base from J, the junction contained 2 bases not matched to a gene. This CDR3 comprises 16 residues. Germline CDR1 reads SGHTA; CDR2 reads FQGNSA.